This T cell receptor beta chain came from a study of shared clonotypes between healthy human individuals. Germline CDR1 SGHTA, CDR2 FQGNSA. Trimming shortened V by 2 bases and J by 1 base, and 9 bases separated the two germline ends. The CDR3 has 16 amino acids. The donor population consisted of healthy HIV-negative adults with no recent acute infections or vaccinations. This clone appeared a single time. Over several immunoSEQ plates, each subset's genomic DNA was distributed in even portions. Original processing methods: From ImmunoSEQ came sequences covering only the junction and carrying no quality scores, so filtering differed. Libraries were prepared by immunoSEQ multiplex PCR; TCRdb keeps only in-frame clonotypes and omits some of them. The D gene and trimming were derived from the DNA, and the V and J assignments and clone size from that table. The table has 450,000 to 500,000 clones, around three quarters seen once; the top ten hold more than 10%.

The sequencing sample was made of PBMCs. This sequence originates from a middle-aged woman in good health. Some clones in this sample may be carry-over from other donors' samples. The V gene is TRBV7-2, the J gene TRBJ1-6; D might be TRBD1 (6 bases). The CDR3 sequence is CASSLSQGSYNSPLHF. CDR3 nucleotide sequence: TGTGCCAGCAGCTTATCCCAGGGGTCCTATAATTCACCCCTCCACTTT.